The next 4 T cell receptor beta chains were all read from a single sample in a study of cytomegalovirus exposure and HLA in healthy donors. The PCR contained 60 Vbeta and 13 Jbeta primers. Sequenced by immunoSEQ multiplex PCR; TCRdb stores in-frame clones only, minus some. This table lists about 83,000 clones. Sequenced input: PBMCs. The receptor source for this set is a man aged 18 to 30 in good health and CMV-seropositive.

The chain recombines TRBV7-6 with TRBJ1-5, with 8 bases matching TRBD1. Germline assignment: CDR1 SGHVS and CDR2 FNYEAQ. The CDR3 is 17 residues long. Germline trimming cut 5 bases from V and 5 bases from J; bases unmatched to any gene: 14. The CDR3 DNA is TGTGCCAGCAGCACTCGACAGGGGACGGGAAAATATCAGCCCCAGCATTTT. Translation: CASSTRQGTGKYQPQHF.

The V and J genes are TRBV30 and TRBJ2-5, with 10 positions matching TRBD2. The V gene's germline CDR1 is GTSNPN and CDR2 SVGIG (reference sequence). The CDR3 contains 15 residues. The trim removed 1 base at V and 1 base at J, leaving 3 bases unmatched. The CDR3 nucleotides read TGTGCCTGGAGTGGGACTAGCGGATTCCAAGAGACCCAGTACTTC. Translation gives CAWSGTSGFQETQYF.

V is TRBV28 and J is TRBJ2-7; 11 positions agree with TRBD1. Per the germline V gene, CDR1 is MDHEN and CDR2 is SYDVKM. This CDR3 comprises 15 residues. Losses at the gene ends were 1 base for V and 4 bases for J; bases not matched to a gene: 3. Here the CDR3 DNA reads TGTGCCAGCAGTTTATTAGGGACAGGGGGGTACGAGCAGTACTTC. This translates into CASSLLGTGGYEQYF. Together with reference TRBV28 and TRBJ2-7, the CDR3 gives the full variable domain: DVKVTQSSRYLVKRTGEKVFLECVQDMDHENMFWYRQDPGLGLRLIYFSYDVKMKEKGDIPEGYSVSREKKERFSLILESASTNQTSMYLCASSLLGTGGYEQYFGPGTRLTVT.

The genes are TRBV5-1 and TRBJ1-1; 8 bases line up with TRBD1. This CDR3 region has 17 residues. Germline values: CDR1 SGHRS, CDR2 YFSETQ. After removal of 6 bases from V and 0 bases from J, the junction contained 13 bases not matched to a gene. In nucleotides, the CDR3 is TGCGCCAGCACCCAAAACGACAGGGGCCTCATGAACACTGAAGCTTTCTTT. Translation: CASTQNDRGLMNTEAFF.